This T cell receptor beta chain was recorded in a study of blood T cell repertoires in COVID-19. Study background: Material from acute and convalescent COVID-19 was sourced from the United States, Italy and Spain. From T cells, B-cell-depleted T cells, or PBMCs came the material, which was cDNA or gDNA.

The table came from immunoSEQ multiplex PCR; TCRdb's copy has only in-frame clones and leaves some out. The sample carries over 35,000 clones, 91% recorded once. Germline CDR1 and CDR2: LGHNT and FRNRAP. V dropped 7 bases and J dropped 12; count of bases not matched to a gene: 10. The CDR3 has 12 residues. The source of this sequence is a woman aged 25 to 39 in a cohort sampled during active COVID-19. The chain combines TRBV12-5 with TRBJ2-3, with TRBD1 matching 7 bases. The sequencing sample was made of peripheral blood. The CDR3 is CASDPQGKPQYF. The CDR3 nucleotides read TGTGCTAGTGATCCACAGGGGAAACCTCAGTATTTT.